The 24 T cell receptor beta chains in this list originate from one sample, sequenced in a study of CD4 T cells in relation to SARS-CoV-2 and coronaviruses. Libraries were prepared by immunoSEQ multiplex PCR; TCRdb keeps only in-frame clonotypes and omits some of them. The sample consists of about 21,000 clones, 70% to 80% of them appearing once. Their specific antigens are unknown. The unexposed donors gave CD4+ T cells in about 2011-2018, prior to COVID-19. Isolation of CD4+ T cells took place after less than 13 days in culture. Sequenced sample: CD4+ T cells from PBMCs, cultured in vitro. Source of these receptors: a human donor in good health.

The CDR3 spells CASSPSTGSGYTF. The CDR3 bases are TGTGCCAGCTCACCATCGACAGGGAGTGGCTACACCTTC. The J gene is TRBJ1-2, the V gene TRBV18, with 7 bases that match TRBD1. The V and J ends lost 2 bases and 7 bases, in that order; junction bases with no gene match: 4. CDR3 size: 13 residues. The germline V gene encodes CDR1 KGHSH and CDR2 LQKENI.

The CDR3 sequence: CASSQNSGQGHIQYF. In nucleotides, the CDR3 is TGTGCCAGCTCACAAAACTCTGGACAGGGTCACATTCAGTACTTC. The chain links TRBV18 to TRBJ2-4; 8 nucleotides match TRBD1. V lost 4 bases, J lost 8 bases, and 10 bases stayed unmatched. The CDR3 length is 15 residues. From germline, CDR1 is KGHSH and CDR2 LQKENI.

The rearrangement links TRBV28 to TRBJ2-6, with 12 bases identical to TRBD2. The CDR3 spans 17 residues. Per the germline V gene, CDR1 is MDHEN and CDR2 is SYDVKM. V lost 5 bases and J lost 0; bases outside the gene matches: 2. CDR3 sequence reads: CASSATSGSSGANVLTF. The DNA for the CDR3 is TGTGCCAGCAGTGCGACTAGCGGGAGCTCTGGGGCCAACGTCCTGACTTTC. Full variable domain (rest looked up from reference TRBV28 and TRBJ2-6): DVKVTQSSRYLVKRTGEKVFLECVQDMDHENMFWYRQDPGLGLRLIYFSYDVKMKEKGDIPEGYSVSREKKERFSLILESASTNQTSMYLCASSATSGSSGANVLTFGAGSRLTVL.

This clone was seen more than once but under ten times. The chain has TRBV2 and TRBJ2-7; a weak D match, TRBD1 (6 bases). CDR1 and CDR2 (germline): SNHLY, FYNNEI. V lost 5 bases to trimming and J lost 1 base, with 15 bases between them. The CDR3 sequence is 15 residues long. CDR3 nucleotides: TGTGCCAGCAGTATCGTGGACAGTGCGTCCTACGAGCAGTACTTC. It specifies CASSIVDSASYEQYF.

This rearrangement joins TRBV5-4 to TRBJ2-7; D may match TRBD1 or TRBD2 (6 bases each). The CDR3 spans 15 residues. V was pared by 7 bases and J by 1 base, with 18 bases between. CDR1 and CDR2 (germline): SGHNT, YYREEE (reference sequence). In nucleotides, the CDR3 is TGTGCCAGCGGGGGGCCCGGGACCCCATCCTACGAGCAGTACTTC. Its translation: CASGGPGTPSYEQYF.

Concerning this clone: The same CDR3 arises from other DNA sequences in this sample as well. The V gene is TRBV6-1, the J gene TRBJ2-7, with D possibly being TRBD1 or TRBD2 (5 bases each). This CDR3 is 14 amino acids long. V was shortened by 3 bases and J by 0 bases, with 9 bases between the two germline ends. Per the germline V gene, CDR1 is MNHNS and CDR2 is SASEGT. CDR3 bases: TGTGCCAGCAGTGAGGCAGGGAGCTCCTACGAGCAGTACTTC. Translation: CASSEAGSSYEQYF.

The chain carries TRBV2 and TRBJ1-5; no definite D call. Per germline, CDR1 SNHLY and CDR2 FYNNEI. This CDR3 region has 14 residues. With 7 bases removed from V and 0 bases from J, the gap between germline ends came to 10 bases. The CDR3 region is CASTVGYSNQPQHF. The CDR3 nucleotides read TGTGCCAGCACGGTCGGTTATAGCAATCAGCCCCAGCATTTT.

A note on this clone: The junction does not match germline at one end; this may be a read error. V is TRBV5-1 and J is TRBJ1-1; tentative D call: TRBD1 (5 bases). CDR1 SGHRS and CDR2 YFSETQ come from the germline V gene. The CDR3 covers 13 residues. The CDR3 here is CASNLGPSSEAFF. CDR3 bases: TGCGCCAGCAACTTGGGACCGTCCTCGGAAGCTTTCTTT.

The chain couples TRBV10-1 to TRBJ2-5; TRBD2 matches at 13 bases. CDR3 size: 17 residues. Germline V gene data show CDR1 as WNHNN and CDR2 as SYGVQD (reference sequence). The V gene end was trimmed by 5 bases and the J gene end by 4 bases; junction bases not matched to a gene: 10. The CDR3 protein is CASSSTIGLAGVETQYF. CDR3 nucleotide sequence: TGCGCCAGCAGTTCAACAATAGGACTAGCGGGAGTAGAGACCCAGTACTTC.

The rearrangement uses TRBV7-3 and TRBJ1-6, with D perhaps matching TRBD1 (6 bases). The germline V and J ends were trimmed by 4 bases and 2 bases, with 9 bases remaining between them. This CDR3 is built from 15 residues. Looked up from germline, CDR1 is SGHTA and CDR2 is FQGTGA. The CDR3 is CASSSTGPYNSPLHF. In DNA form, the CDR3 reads TGTGCCAGCAGCTCCACAGGGCCCTATAATTCACCCCTCCACTTT.

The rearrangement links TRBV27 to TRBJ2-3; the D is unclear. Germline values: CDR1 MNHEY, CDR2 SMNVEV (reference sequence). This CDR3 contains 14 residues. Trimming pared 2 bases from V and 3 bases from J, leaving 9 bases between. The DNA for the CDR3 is TGTGCCAGCAGTTTAAGTCCCAGGACAGATACGCAGTATTTT. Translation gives CASSLSPRTDTQYF.

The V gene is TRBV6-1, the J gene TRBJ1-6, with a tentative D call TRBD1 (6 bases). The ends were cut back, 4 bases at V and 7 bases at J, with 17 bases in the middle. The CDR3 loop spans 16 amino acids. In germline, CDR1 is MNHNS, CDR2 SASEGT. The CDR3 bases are TGTGCCAGCAGTGCAAAACCCAGGGGAGGGAATTCACCCCTCCACTTT. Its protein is CASSAKPRGGNSPLHF.

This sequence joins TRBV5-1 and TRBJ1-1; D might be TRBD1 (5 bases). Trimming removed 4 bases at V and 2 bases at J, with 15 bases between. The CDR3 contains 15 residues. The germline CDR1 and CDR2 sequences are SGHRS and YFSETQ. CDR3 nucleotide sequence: TGCGCCAGCAGCCTCCAGGGAGGGGATAACACTGAAGCTTTCTTT. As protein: CASSLQGGDNTEAFF.

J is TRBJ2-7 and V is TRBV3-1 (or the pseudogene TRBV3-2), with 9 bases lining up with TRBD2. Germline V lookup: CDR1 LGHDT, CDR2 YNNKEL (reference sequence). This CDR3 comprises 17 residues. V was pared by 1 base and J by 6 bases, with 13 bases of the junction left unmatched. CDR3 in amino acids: CASSQGGSGSFGREQYF. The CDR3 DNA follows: TGTGCCAGCAGCCAAGGTGGTAGCGGGAGTTTCGGACGCGAGCAGTACTTC.

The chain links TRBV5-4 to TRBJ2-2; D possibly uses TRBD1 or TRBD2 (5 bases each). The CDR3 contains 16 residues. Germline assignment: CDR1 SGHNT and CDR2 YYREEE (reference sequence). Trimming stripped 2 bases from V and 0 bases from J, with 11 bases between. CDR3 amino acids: CASSLDGAPNTGELFF. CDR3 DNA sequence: TGTGCCAGCAGCTTAGACGGGGCCCCGAACACCGGGGAGCTGTTTTTT. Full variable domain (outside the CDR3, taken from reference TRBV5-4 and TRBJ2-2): ETGVTQSPTHLIKTRGQQVTLRCSSQSGHNTVSWYQQALGQGPQFIFQYYREEENGRGNFPPRFSGLQFPNYSSELNVNALELDDSALYLCASSLDGAPNTGELFFGEGSRLTVL.

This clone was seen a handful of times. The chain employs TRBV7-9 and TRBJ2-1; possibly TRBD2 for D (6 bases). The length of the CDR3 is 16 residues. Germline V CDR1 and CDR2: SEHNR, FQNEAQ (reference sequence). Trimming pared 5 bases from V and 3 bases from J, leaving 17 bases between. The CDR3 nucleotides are TGTGCCAGCAGCCGCGGGGCTAGACAGAACTACAATGAGCAGTTCTTC. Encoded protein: CASSRGARQNYNEQFF.

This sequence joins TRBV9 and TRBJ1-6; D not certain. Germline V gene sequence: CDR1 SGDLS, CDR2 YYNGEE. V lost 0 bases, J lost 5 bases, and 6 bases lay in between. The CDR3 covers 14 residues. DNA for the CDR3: TGTGCCAGCAGCGTAGCCCCCAATAATTCACCCCTCCACTTT. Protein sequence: CASSVAPNNSPLHF.

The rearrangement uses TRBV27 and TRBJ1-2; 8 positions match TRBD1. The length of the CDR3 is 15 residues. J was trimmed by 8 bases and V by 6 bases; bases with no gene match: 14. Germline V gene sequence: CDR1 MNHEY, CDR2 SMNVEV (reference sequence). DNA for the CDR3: TGTGCCAGCAGCCGCCTTCAGACAGGGGACCTCGGCTACACCTTC. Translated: CASSRLQTGDLGYTF.

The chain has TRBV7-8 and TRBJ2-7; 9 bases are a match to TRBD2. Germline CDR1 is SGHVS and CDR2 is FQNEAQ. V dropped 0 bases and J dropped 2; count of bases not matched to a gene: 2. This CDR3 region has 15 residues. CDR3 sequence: CASSLAVAGAYEQYF. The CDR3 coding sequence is TGTGCCAGCAGCTTAGCGGTAGCGGGAGCCTACGAGCAGTACTTC.

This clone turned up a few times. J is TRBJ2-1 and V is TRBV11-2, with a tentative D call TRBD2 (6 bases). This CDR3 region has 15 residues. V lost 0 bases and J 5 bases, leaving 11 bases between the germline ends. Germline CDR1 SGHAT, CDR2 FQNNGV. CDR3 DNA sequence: TGTGCCAGCAGCTTAGATGCGGGGCCCCACAATGAGCAGTTCTTC. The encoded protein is CASSLDAGPHNEQFF.

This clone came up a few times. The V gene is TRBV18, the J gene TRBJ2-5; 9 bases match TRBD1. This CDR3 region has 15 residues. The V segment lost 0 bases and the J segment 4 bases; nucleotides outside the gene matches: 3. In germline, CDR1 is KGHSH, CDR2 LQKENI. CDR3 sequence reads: CASSPPTGGSETQYF. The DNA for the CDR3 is TGTGCCAGCTCACCACCAACAGGGGGCTCAGAGACCCAGTACTTC.

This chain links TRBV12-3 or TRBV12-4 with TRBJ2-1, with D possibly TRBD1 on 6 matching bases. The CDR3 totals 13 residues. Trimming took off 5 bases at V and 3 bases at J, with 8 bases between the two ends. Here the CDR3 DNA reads TGTGCCAGCAGTCCAGGGGTCTACAATGAGCAGTTCTTC. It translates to CASSPGVYNEQFF.

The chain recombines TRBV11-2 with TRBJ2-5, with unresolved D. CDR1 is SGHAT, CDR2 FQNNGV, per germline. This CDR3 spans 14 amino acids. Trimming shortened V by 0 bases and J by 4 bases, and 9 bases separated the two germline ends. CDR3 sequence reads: CASSLEVRLETQYF. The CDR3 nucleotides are TGTGCCAGCAGCTTAGAAGTTCGTTTAGAGACCCAGTACTTC.

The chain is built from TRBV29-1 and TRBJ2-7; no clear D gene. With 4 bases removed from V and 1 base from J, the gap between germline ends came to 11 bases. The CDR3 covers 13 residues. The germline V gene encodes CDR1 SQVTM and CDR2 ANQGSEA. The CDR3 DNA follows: TGCAGCGTTGTTACAGCGACATCCTACGAGCAGTACTTC. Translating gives CSVVTATSYEQYF.